A selection of T cell receptor beta chains follows, all from one sample in a study of Ad26.COV2.S vaccination and SARS-CoV-2 variants. Profiled with immunoSEQ multiplex PCR; TCRdb holds only in-frame clones, not every one. The sample shows a few hundred thousand clones, roughly 88% of them seen only once. The sample consisted of peripheral blood, taken in a trial of Ad26.COV2.S vaccine versus placebo. These receptor sequences come from a person between 18 and 60 years old who received the Ad26.COV2.S COVID-19 vaccine or a placebo. The CDR3 runs from the conserved cysteine through the conserved F or W. A D gene is named only where the DNA matches it firmly. For some rows the clone size is stated as once, few or many, or as a class when expanded; others skip it.

J gene,D gene,clone size,V gene,CDR3 protein,CDR3 DNA
TRBJ2-2,-,-,TRBV11-2,CASSSLSMTGELFF,TGTGCCAGCAGCTCCCTCTCTATGACCGGGGAGCTGTTTTTT
TRBJ1-5,-,few,TRBV19,CASSTPTVVKPQHF,TGTGCCAGTAGTACCCCGACAGTAGTTAAGCCCCAGCATTTT
TRBJ1-4,-,-,TRBV4-2,CASSHAGTDVLEKLFF,TGTGCCAGCAGCCACGCCGGGACGGACGTATTGGAAAAACTGTTTTTT
TRBJ2-1,TRBD2,-,TRBV6-4,CASSSSGGAWNEQFF,TGTGCCAGCAGTTCTAGCGGGGGGGCGTGGAATGAGCAGTTCTTC
TRBJ2-2,TRBD1,-,TRBV5-6,CASSLRDRTTGELFF,TGTGCCAGCAGCTTGCGGGACAGAACTACCGGGGAGCTGTTTTTT
TRBJ2-1,TRBD1,-,TRBV6-5,CASSYRGQYNEQFF,TGTGCCAGCAGTTACAGGGGGCAATACAATGAGCAGTTCTTC
TRBJ1-2,-,-,TRBV7-9,CASSSADRGYTF,TGTGCCAGCAGCTCCGCGGACAGAGGCTACACCTTC
TRBJ1-4,-,-,TRBV7-2,CASSSRGQGNEKLFF,TGTGCCAGCAGCTCAAGAGGGCAGGGGAATGAAAAACTGTTTTTT
TRBJ1-6,-,-,TRBV5-8,CASSLGWVREDSPLHF,TGTGCCAGCAGCTTGGGCTGGGTGAGAGAAGATTCACCCCTCCACTTT
TRBJ2-7,TRBD2,few,TRBV15,CATSRDSGGAYEQYF,TGTGCCACCAGCAGAGATAGCGGGGGGGCCTACGAGCAGTACTTC
TRBJ1-5,-,once,TRBV6-2/TRBV6-3,CASSRPKGHTYSNQPQHF,TGTGCCAGCAGTAGGCCAAAGGGACACACGTATAGCAATCAGCCCCAGCATTTT
TRBJ2-2,-,-,TRBV5-4,CASSLALNTGELFF,TGTGCCAGCAGCTTGGCACTTAACACCGGGGAGCTGTTTTTT
TRBJ2-5,-,-,TRBV30,CAWSVRQETQYF,TGTGCCTGGAGTGTCCGTCAAGAGACCCAGTACTTC
TRBJ1-4,-,-,TRBV21-1,CASSSQLDRVSPATNEKLFF,TGTGCCAGCAGCAGCCAGTTAGACAGGGTAAGCCCCGCAACTAATGAAAAACTGTTTTTT
TRBJ2-1,-,-,TRBV11-2,CASSLNREGHNEQFF,TGTGCCAGCAGCTTAAACAGGGAGGGACACAATGAGCAGTTCTTC
TRBJ1-4,-,once,TRBV7-9,CASSFSADATNEKLFF,TGTGCCAGCAGCTTTTCGGCCGACGCAACTAATGAAAAACTGTTTTTT
TRBJ1-1,-,-,TRBV4-3,CASSQDYGVNTEAFF,TGCGCCAGCAGCCAAGATTATGGGGTAAACACTGAAGCTTTCTTT
TRBJ2-3,TRBD2,-,TRBV6-5,CASILSGGRTDTQYF,TGTGCCAGCATCCTTAGCGGGGGCCGCACAGATACGCAGTATTTT
TRBJ1-2,TRBD1,-,TRBV29-1,CSVHRQGQGHYGYTF,TGCAGCGTTCATCGCCAGGGACAGGGGCACTATGGCTACACCTTC
TRBJ1-6,-,once,TRBV12-3/TRBV12-4,CASSWGMNSPLHF,TGTGCCAGCAGTTGGGGTATGAATTCACCCCTCCACTTT
TRBJ1-2,TRBD1,-,TRBV6-6,CASTTTGTSYGYTF,TGTGCCAGCACAACGACAGGGACCTCCTATGGCTACACCTTC
TRBJ2-1,-,-,TRBV7-2,CASSYPHANEQFF,TGTGCCAGCAGCTACCCTCATGCAAATGAGCAGTTCTTC
TRBJ2-3,TRBD2,-,TRBV18,CASSFSGGITDTQYF,TGTGCCAGCTCGTTTAGCGGGGGAATCACAGATACGCAGTATTTT
TRBJ1-2,-,once,TRBV7-9,CALGWGPNYGYTF,TGTGCTTTGGGGTGGGGTCCTAACTATGGCTACACCTTC
TRBJ2-2,TRBD1,-,TRBV27,CASSPPRTGATGELFF,TGTGCCAGCAGTCCTCCTAGGACAGGGGCTACCGGGGAGCTGTTTTTT
TRBJ2-6,-,-,TRBV7-9,CASSFRAGGANVLTF,TGTGCCAGCAGCTTCAGGGCTGGTGGGGCCAACGTCCTGACTTTC
TRBJ2-2,-,-,TRBV6-4,CASSPRPGQMNTGELFF,TGTGCCAGCAGCCCACGGCCGGGGCAAATGAACACCGGGGAGCTGTTTTTT